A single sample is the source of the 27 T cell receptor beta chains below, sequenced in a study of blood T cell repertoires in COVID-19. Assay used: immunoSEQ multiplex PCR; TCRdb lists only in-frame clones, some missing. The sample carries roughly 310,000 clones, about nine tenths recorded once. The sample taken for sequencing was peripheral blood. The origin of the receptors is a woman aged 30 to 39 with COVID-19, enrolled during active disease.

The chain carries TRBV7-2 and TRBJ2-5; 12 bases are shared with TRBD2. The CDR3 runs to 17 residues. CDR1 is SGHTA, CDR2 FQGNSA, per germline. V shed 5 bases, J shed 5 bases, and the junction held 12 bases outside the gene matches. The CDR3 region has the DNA TGTGCCAGCAGCGCCTACCGGGCTAGCGGGAGGGTGGAGACCCAGTACTTC. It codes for CASSAYRASGRVETQYF.

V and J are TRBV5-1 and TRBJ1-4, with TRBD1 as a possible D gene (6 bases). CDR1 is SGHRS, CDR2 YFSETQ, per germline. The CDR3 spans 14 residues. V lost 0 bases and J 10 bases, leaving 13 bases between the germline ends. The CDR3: CASSLVAGEGKLFF. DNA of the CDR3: TGCGCCAGCAGCTTGGTTGCAGGGGAAGGAAAACTGTTTTTT. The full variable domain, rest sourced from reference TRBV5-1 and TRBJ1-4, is KAGVTQTPRYLIKTRGQQVTLSCSPISGHRSVSWYQQTPGQGLQFLFEYFSETQRNKGNFPGRFSGRQFSNSRSEMNVSTLELGDSALYLCASSLVAGEGKLFFGSGTQLSVL.

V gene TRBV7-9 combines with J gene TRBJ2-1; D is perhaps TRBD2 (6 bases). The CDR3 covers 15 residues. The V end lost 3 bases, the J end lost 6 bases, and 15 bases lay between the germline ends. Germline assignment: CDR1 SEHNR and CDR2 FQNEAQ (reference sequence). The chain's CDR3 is CASSFSAGQSNEQFF. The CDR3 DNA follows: TGTGCCAGCAGCTTCTCGGCGGGGCAATCCAATGAGCAGTTCTTC.

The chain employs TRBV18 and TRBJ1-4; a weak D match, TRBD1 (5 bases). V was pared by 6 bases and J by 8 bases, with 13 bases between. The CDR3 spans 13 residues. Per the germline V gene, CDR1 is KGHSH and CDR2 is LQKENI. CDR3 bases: TGTGCCAGCTCCCCAAACTGGGGCGAAAAACTGTTTTTT. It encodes CASSPNWGEKLFF.

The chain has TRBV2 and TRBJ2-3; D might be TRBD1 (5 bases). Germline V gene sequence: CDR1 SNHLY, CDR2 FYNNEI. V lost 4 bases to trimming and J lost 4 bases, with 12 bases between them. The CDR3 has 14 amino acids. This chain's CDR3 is CASSVGLGADTQYF. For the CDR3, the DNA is TGTGCCAGCAGTGTGGGCCTAGGGGCAGATACGCAGTATTTT.

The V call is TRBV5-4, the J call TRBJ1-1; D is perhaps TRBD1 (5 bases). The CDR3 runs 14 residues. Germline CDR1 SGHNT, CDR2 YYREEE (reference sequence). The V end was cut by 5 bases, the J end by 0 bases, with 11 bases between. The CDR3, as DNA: TGTGCCAGCAGGGGCGACAGAATGAACACTGAAGCTTTCTTT. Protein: CASRGDRMNTEAFF.

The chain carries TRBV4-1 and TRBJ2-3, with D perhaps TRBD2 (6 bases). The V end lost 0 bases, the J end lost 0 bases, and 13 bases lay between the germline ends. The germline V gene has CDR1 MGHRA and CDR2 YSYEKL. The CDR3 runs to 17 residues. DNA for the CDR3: TGCGCCAGCAGCCAAGATCACGGCGGGACTAGCACAGATACGCAGTATTTT. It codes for CASSQDHGGTSTDTQYF.

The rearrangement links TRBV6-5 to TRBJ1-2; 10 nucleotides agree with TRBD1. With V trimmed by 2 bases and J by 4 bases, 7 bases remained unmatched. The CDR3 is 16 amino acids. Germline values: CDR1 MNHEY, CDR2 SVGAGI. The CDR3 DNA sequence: TGTGCCAGCAGTTACGGGGGGACAGGGGCCAGCTATGGCTACACCTTC. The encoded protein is CASSYGGTGASYGYTF.

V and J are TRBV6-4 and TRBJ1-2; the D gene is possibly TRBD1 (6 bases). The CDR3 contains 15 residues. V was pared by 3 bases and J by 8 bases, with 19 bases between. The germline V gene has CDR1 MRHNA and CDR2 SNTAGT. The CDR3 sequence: CASSDKPGAPEGYTF. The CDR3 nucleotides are TGTGCCAGCAGTGATAAGCCAGGGGCGCCTGAGGGCTACACCTTC.

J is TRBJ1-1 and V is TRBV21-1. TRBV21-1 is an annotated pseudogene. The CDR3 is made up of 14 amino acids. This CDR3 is CASSSAGGNTEAFF. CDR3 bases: TGTGCCAGCAGCTCAGCGGGGGGGAACACTGAAGCTTTCTTT.

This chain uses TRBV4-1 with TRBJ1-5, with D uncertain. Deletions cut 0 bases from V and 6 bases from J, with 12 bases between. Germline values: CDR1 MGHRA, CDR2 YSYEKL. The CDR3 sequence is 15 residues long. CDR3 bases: TGCGCCAGCAGCCAAGATGGCGGGTCCGGTCAGCCCCAGCATTTT. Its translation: CASSQDGGSGQPQHF.

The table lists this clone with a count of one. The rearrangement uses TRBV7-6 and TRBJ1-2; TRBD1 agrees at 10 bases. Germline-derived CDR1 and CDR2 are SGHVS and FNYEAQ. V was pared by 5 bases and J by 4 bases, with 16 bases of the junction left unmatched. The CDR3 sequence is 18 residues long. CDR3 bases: TGTGCCAGCAGCCCAGTCCCGGGACAGGGGATTAGCACCTATGGCTACACCTTC. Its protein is CASSPVPGQGISTYGYTF. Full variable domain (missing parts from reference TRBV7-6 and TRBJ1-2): GAGVSQSPRYKVTKRGQDVALRCDPISGHVSLYWYRQALGQGPEFLTYFNYEAQQDKSGLPNDRFSAERPEGSISTLTIQRTEQRDSAMYRCASSPVPGQGISTYGYTFGSGTRLTVV.

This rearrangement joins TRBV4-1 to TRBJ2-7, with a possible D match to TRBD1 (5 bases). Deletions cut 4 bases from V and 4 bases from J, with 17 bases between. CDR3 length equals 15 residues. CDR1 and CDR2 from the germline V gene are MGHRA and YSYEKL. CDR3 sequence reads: CASSPRSGRGYEQYF. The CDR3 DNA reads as TGCGCCAGCAGCCCTCGATCGGGTAGGGGATACGAGCAGTACTTC.

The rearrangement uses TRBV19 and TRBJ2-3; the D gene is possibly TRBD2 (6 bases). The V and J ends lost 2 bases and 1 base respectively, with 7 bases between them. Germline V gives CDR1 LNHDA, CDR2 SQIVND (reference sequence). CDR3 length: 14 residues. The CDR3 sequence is CASSISGGTDTQYF. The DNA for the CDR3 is TGTGCCAGTAGTATATCGGGGGGCACAGATACGCAGTATTTT.

CDR3: CASSLDRGNDEQYF. Written as DNA, the CDR3 is TGTGCCAGCAGCTTGGACAGGGGGAACGACGAGCAGTACTTC. The genes are TRBV7-9 and TRBJ2-7, with 10 bases matching TRBD1. The CDR3 consists of 14 residues. Per the germline V gene, CDR1 is SEHNR and CDR2 is FQNEAQ (reference sequence). Trimming cost V 3 bases and J 5 bases; bases outside gene matches: 4.

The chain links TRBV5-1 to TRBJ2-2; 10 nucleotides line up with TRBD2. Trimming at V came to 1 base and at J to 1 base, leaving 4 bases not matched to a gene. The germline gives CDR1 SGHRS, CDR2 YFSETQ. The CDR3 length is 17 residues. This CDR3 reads CASSLRIAGGNTGELFF. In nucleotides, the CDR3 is TGCGCCAGCAGCTTGAGGATAGCGGGAGGGAACACCGGGGAGCTGTTTTTT.

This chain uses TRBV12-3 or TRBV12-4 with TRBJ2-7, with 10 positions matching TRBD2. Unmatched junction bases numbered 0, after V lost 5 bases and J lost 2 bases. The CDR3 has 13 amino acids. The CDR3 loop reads CASSSGRAYEQYF. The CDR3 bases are TGTGCCAGCAGTAGCGGGAGGGCCTACGAGCAGTACTTC.

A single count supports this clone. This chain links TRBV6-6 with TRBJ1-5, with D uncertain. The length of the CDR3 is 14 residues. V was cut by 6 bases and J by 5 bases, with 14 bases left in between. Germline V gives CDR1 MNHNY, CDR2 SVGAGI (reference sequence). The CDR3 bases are TGTGCCAGCAGGCCCCGAACAGTGGATCAGCCCCAGCATTTT. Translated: CASRPRTVDQPQHF.

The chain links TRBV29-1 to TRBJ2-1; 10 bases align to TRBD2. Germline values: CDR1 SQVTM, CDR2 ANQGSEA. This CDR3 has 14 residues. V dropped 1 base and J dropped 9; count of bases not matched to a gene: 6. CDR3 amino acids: CSVEGPQREGEQFF. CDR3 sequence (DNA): TGCAGCGTTGAAGGTCCCCAGCGGGAGGGTGAGCAGTTCTTC.

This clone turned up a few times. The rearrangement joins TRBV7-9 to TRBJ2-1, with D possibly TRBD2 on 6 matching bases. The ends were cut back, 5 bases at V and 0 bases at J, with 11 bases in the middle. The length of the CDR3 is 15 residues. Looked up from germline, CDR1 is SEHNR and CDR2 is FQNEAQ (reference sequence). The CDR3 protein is CASSISGISYNEQFF. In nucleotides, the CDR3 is TGTGCCAGCAGCATTAGCGGAATCTCCTACAATGAGCAGTTCTTC.

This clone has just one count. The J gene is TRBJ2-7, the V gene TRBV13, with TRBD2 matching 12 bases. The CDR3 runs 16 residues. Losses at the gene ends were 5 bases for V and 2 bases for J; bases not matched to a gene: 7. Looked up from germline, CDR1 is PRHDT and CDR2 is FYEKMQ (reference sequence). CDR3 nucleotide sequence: TGTGCCAGCAGCGCCCGGACTAGCGGGATTACCTACGAGCAGTACTTC. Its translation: CASSARTSGITYEQYF.

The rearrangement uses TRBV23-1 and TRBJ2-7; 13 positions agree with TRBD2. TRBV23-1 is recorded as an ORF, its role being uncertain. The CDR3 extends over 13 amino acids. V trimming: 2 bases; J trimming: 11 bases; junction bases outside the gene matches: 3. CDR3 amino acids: CASSQGTSGIEYF. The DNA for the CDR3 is TGCGCCAGCAGTCAAGGGACTAGCGGGATTGAGTACTTC.

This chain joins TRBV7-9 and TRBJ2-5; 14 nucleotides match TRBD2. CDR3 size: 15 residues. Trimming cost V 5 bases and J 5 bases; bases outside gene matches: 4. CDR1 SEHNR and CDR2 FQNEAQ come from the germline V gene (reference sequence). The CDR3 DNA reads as TGTGCCAGCAGCGTGGGACTAGCGGGAGTGGAGACCCAGTACTTC. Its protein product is CASSVGLAGVETQYF.

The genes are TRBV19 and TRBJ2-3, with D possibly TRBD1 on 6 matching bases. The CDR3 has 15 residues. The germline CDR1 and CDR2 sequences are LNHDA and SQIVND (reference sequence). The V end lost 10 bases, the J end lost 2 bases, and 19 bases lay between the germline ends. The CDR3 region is CANHRVNPHTDTQYF. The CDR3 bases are TGTGCCAACCACAGGGTTAATCCTCACACAGATACGCAGTATTTT.

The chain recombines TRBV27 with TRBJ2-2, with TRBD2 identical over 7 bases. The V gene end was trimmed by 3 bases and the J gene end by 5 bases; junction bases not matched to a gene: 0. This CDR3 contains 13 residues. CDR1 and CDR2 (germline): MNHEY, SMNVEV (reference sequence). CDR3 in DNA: TGTGCCAGCAGTTTGGGGGGGACCGGGGAGCTGTTTTTT. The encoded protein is CASSLGGTGELFF.

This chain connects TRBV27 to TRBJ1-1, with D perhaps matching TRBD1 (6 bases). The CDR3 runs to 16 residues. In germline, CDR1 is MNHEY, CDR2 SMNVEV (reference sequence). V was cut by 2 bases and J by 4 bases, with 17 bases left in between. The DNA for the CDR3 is TGTGCCAGCAGTTTAGCGATTGCAGGGGTGGGCACTGAAGCTTTCTTT. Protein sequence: CASSLAIAGVGTEAFF.

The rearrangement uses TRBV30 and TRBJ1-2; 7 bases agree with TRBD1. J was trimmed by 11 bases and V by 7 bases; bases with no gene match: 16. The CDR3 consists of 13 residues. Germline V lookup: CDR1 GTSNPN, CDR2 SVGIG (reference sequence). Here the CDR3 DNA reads TGTGCCTCCGTCCACTCAGACAAGGGGGCGTACACCTTC. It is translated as CASVHSDKGAYTF.